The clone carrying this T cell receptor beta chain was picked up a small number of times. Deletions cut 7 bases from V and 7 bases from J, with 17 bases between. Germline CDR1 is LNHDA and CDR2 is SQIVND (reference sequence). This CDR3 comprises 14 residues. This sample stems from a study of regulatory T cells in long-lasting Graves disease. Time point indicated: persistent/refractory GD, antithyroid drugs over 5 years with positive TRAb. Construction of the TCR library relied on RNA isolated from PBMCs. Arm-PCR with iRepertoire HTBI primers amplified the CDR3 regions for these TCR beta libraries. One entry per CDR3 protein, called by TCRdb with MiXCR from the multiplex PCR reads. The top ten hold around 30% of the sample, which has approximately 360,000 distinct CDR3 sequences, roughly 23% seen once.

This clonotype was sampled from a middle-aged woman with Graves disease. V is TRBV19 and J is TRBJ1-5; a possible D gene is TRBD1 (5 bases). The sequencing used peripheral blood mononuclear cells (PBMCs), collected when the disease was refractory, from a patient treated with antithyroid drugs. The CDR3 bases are TGTGCCAGTACCTACACCACGGGGGGGCAGCCCCAGCATTTT. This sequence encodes CASTYTTGGQPQHF.